The source of this TCR beta chain is a study of long-term antiretroviral therapy in people with HIV (dated by TCRdb to between 2020 and 2023). Regarding the study in general: The earliest samples were collected approximately a decade before the 2015 WHO recommendation for immediate ART, a period when ART was typically delayed until CD4 counts fell. From some 33 adults with confirmed HIV infection, the cohort provided approximately 190 cryopreserved PBMC samples, gathered serially across a mean of around 6 years (range 1-12). Whether ART initiation and durable HIV suppression were associated with changes in peripheral blood TRB repertoire composition and diversity was tested in a retrospective serial study. No cross-contamination during QIAcube processing was shown when test extractions of a monoclonal T-cell line were performed alongside about 30 polyclonal samples. Of the approximately 28 participants with HIV, roughly twelve were female. Broad study findings and their caveats: Because pre-ART samples had limited cell numbers, profiling was done on unsorted PBMC rather than on sorted CD4+ and CD8+ T cells. Because PBMC availability was limited, only the TCR beta chain was sequenced, with no alpha chain pairing. CDR3 length ranges in HIV repertoires were narrower than in controls, and network structure suggested an antigen-experienced repertoire with only a slight naive shift after ART. No data were available on ART adherence, viral resistance or therapy changes, limiting inferences about post-ART repertoire changes. The samples were dated from about 2003 to 2017, and the ART regimens that were used may be less effective than current ART regimens. ART initiation was associated with a significant increase in TRB diversity, but diversity stayed significantly below transplant donor controls even after long-term ART. The repertoire was dominated across all time points by expanded TRB clones identified before ART initiation, although this dominance was seen to fluctuate and to decrease in many PLHIV after ART.

Participants were included only if at least one PBMC sample before ART initiation and at least two post-ART samples were available. All participants with HIV were treated in the United States of America. Before DNA extraction, cryopreserved samples containing about 1-10 million PBMC were thawed and washed. At the time of the earliest PBMC sample, participants with HIV were aged between roughly 20 and 55 years. PBMC samples were contributed by each participant from 1-4 timepoints before ART initiation and 2-8 timepoints after ART initiation, with a median of 7 samples. Serial HIV viral load, CD4+ T-cell count, ART history and demographic data were obtained for every participant. A Qiagen kit on a QIAcube was used to extract genomic DNA from unsorted PBMC, with samples processed in batches of 12. Of note for this clone: This clone's antigen is unknown. Per-base quality was not reported, and no clone a single base away is much larger than it.

The germline ends are 21 bases apart after V is trimmed by 7 bases and J by 3 bases. Taken from the germline V gene (reference sequence), the CDR1 and CDR2 loops are LNHDA and SQIVND. The CDR3, from cysteine to phenylalanine, totals 16 residues. The DNA shown is the 48-base CDR3, in frame from base 1. The immunoSEQ hsTCRB v3.0 assay was used at survey level resolution to sequence the TRB variable region. The target sequencing depth for TRB was roughly 40,000-55,000 T-cell genomes per sample. Pooled TRB libraries were sequenced on an Illumina MiSeq with a v3 150-cycle kit. Regarding the original processing steps: Repertoire analysis was run in R within a reproducible Nextflow workflow that covered QC, data transformation and analysis. LymphoSeq2, an R package for AIRR-Seq data exploration, was used to implement custom analyses. Several samples that produced fewer than 5000 total TRB sequences were removed, so some 180 HIV repertoires were analyzed. Among the roughly 180 retained HIV repertoires, under 65 were collected before ART initiation and around 130 after ART initiation. Repertoires were downsampled to 5000 TRB nucleotide sequences, and summary statistics were averaged over 100 downsampling iterations. The analysis kept only TRB sequences whose CDR3 regions were at least seven amino acids long. Diversity was assessed using a clonality score derived from Shannon entropy and using the Gini coefficient. In repertoire networks, the top 5000 CDR3 amino acid sequences were linked whenever an edit distance of one separated two sequences. Antigen specificity groups and MHC restriction were predicted for TRB CDR3 amino acid sequences with GLIPH2. To flag known CMV, EBV, HIV or tissue antigen associations, CDR3 amino acid sequences were matched against VDJdb and McPAS-TCR. Pre-ART, post-ART and control groups were compared with Wilcoxon signed-rank tests and Holm-Bonferroni correction. TCRdb took this table from immuneACCESS and kept in-frame rearrangements with V and J called. Such tables lack part of the clones; where checked against another copy, unresolved V genes explain under half of the gap, and the rest is unexplained. D and trimming come from the DNA, and the V and J calls and clone size come from that table. For this sample the table gives some 30,000 clones, of which 97% were detected only once. The ten most abundant clones make up 1.9% of the sample.

The receptor comes from a man aged 30-40 years with HIV. The receptor chain draws on TRBV19 and TRBJ1-2; the D gene is possibly TRBD1, with 6 bases matching. The specimen comprised unsorted PBMCs, sampled 7.6 years after starting antiretroviral therapy. The DNA reads TGTGCCAGTACCTTAATGGACAGTCTCAAACACTATGGCTACACCTTC. Translated, this is CASTLMDSLKHYGYTF.